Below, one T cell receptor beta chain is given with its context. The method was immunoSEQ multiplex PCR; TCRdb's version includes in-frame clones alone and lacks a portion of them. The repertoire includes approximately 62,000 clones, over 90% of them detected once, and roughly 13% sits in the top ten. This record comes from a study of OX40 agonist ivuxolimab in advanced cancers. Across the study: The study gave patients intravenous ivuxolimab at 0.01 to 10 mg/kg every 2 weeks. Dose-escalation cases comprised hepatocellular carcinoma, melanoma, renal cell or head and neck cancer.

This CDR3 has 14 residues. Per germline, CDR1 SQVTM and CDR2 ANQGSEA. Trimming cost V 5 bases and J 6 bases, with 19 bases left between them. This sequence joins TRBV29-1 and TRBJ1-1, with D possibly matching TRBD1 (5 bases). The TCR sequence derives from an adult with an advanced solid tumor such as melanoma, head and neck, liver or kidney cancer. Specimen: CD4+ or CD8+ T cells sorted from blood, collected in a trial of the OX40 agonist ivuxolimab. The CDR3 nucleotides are TGCAGCGTTCCGGACGAGGGACCGAGTGCTGAAGCTTTCTTT. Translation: CSVPDEGPSAEAFF.